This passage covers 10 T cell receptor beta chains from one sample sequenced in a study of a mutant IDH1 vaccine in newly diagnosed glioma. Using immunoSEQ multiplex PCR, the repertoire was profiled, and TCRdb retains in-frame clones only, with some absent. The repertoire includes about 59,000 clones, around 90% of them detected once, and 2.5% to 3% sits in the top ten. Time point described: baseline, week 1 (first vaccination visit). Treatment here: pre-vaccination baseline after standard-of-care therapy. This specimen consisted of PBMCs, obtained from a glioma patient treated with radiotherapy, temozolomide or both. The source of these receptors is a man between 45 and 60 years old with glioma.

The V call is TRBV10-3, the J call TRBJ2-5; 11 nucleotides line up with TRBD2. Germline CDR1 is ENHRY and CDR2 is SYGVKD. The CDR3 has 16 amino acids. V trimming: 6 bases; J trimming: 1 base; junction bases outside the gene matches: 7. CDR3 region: CAIRASGGTRQETQYF. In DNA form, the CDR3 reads TGTGCCATCAGAGCTAGCGGGGGGACCCGCCAAGAGACCCAGTACTTC.

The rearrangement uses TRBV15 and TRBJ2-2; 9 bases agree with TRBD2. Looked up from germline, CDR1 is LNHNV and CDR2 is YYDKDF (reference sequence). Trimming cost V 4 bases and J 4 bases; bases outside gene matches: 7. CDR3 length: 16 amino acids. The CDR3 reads CATSTGGLAGTGELFF. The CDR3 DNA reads TGTGCCACCAGCACGGGGGGACTAGCCGGCACCGGGGAGCTGTTTTTT.

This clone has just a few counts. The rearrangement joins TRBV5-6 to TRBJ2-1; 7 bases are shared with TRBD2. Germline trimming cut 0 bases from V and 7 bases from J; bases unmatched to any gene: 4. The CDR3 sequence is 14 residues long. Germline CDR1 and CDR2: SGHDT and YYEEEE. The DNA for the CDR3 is TGTGCCAGCAGCTTGGTACTAGCGACGAATGAGCAGTTCTTC. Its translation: CASSLVLATNEQFF.

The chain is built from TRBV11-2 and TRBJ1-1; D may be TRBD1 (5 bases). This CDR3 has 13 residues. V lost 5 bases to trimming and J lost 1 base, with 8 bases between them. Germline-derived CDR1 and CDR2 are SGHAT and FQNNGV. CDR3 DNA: TGTGCCAGCAGCGGGACCTGGAACACTGAAGCTTTCTTT. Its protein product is CASSGTWNTEAFF. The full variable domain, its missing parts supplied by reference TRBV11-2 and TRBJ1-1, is EAGVAQSPRYKIIEKRQSVAFWCNPISGHATLYWYQQILGQGPKLLIQFQNNGVVDDSQLPKDRFSAERLKGVDSTLKIQPAKLEDSAVYLCASSGTWNTEAFFGQGTRLTVV.

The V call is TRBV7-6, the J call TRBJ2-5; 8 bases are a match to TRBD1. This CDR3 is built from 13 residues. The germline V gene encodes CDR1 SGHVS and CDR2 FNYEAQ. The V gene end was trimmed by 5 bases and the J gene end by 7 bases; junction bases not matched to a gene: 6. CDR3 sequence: CASSPRTGRTQYF. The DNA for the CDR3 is TGTGCCAGCAGCCCACGGACAGGGCGGACCCAGTACTTC.

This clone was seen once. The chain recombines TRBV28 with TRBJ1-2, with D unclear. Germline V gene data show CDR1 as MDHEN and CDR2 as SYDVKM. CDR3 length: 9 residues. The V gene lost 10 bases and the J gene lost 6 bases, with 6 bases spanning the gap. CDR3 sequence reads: CAISNGYTF. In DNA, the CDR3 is TGTGCCATTTCAAATGGCTACACCTTC.

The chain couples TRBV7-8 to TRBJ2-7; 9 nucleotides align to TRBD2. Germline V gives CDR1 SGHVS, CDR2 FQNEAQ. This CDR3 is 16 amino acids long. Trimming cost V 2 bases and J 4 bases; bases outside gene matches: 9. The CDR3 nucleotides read TGTGCCAGCAGCTTAACGGCTCGCGGGGGGGTTTACGAGCAGTACTTC. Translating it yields CASSLTARGGVYEQYF.

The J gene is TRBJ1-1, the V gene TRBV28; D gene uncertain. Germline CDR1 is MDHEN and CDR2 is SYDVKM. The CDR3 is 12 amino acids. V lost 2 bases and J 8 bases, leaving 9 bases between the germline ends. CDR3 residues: CASSLQGGEAFF. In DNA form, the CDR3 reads TGTGCCAGCAGTTTACAAGGCGGCGAAGCTTTCTTT.

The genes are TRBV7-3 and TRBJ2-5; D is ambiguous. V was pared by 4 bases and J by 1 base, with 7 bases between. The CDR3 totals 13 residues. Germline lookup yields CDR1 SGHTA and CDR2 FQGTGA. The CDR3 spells CASSSLSQETQYF. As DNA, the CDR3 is TGTGCCAGCAGCTCCCTGAGCCAAGAGACCCAGTACTTC.

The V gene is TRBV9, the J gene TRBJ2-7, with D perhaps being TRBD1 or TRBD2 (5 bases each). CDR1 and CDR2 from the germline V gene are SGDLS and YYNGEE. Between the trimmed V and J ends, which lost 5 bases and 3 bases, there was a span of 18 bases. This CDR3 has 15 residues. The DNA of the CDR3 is TGTGCCAGCAGTCCATACTCAGGGAGTGGCTACGAGCAGTACTTC. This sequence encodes CASSPYSGSGYEQYF.